The 5 T cell receptor beta chains below all came from one sample that was sequenced in a study of blood T cell repertoires in COVID-19. Libraries were prepared by immunoSEQ multiplex PCR; TCRdb keeps only in-frame clonotypes and omits some of them. The sample holds 35,000 to 50,000 clones, 65% to 80% seen once. The specimen sequenced was peripheral blood. These receptors came from an elderly man with acute or convalescent COVID-19.

The rearrangement uses TRBV2 and TRBJ1-4, with D perhaps TRBD1 (6 bases). The germline CDR1 and CDR2 sequences are SNHLY and FYNNEI. The CDR3 loop spans 14 amino acids. V lost 5 bases and J 8 bases, leaving 15 bases between the germline ends. The CDR3 coding sequence is TGTGCCAGCAGTTTAGGGGGTGTTCAGGAAAAACTGTTTTTT. Its protein product is CASSLGGVQEKLFF.

The rearrangement uses TRBV30 and TRBJ1-1; weak D call: TRBD1 (6 bases). Germline V gives CDR1 GTSNPN, CDR2 SVGIG (reference sequence). The CDR3 length is 13 residues. The germline V and J ends were trimmed by 0 bases and 5 bases, with 10 bases remaining between them. DNA for the CDR3: TGTGCCTGGAGTGTACAGGGAATAACTGAAGCTTTCTTT. Protein sequence: CAWSVQGITEAFF.

The sample holds a few counts of this clone. V is TRBV18 and J is TRBJ2-2; weak D call: TRBD1 (6 bases). Looked up from germline, CDR1 is KGHSH and CDR2 is LQKENI. V was shortened by 6 bases and J by 6 bases, with 20 bases between the two germline ends. The CDR3 totals 16 residues. In nucleotides, the CDR3 is TGTGCCAGCTCCCCCAATGGACAAGGGGGATCCGGGGAGCTGTTTTTT. Protein: CASSPNGQGGSGELFF.

The chain links TRBV9 to TRBJ2-3; 7 positions match TRBD1. CDR1 and CDR2 from the germline V gene are SGDLS and YYNGEE. Trimming took 4 bases from V and 4 from J; bases not matched to a gene: 6. The CDR3 loop spans 14 amino acids. Here the CDR3 DNA reads TGTGCCAGCAGCAAACGACAGGGTTCAGATACGCAGTATTTT. Its translation is CASSKRQGSDTQYF.

The V and J genes are TRBV7-8 and TRBJ1-1; the D is unclear. With 1 base removed from V and 4 bases from J, the gap between germline ends came to 4 bases. Germline CDR1 reads SGHVS; CDR2 reads FQNEAQ. This CDR3 has 12 amino acids. CDR3 protein: CASSLGRTEAFF. The CDR3 nucleotides are TGTGCCAGCAGCTTAGGTCGCACTGAAGCTTTCTTT.